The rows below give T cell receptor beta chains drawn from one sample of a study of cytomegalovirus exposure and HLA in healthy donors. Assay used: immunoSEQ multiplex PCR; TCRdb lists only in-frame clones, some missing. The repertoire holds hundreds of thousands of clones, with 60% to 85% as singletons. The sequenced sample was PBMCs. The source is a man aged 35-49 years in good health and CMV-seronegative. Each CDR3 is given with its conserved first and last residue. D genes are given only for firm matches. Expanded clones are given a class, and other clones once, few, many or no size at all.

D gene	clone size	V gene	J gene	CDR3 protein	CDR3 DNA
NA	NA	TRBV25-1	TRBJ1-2	CASRRDHGYTF	TGTGCCAGCAGAAGAGATCATGGCTACACCTTC
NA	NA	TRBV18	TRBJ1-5	CASSPSTEGEPQHF	TGTGCCAGCTCACCGTCGACAGAGGGGGAGCCCCAGCATTTT
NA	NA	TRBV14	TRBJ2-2	CASSQLRGATGELFF	TGTGCCAGCAGCCAGCTCAGGGGGGCCACCGGGGAGCTGTTTTTT
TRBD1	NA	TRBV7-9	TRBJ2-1	CASRVWDRVFF	TGTGCCAGCCGGGTCTGGGACAGAGTGTTCTTC
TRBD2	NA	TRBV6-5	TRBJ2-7	CAAGGGLYEQYF	TGTGCCGCCGGGGGGGGGCTCTACGAGCAGTACTTC
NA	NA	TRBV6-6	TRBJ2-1	CASSPEDNEQFF	TGTGCCAGCAGCCCCGAGGACAATGAGCAGTTCTTC
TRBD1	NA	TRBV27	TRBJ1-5	CASSPSGTGVRQPQHF	TGTGCCAGCAGTCCCTCCGGGACAGGGGTCCGTCAGCCCCAGCATTTT
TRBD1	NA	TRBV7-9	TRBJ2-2	CASSLEDRVTTGTGELFF	TGTGCCAGCAGCTTAGAAGACAGGGTCACCACTGGGACCGGGGAGCTGTTTTTT
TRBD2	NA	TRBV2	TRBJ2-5	CASIRGGGRSETQYF	TGTGCCAGCATTCGCGGGGGGGGAAGGTCAGAGACCCAGTACTTC
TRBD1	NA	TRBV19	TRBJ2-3	CASSTRGDTQYF	TGTGCCAGTAGTACCAGGGGGGATACGCAGTATTTT
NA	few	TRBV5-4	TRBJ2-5	CASSVDSPQETQYF	TGTGCCAGCAGCGTCGACAGCCCGCAAGAGACCCAGTACTTC
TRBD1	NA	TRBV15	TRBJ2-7	CATSTGGALGYEQYF	TGTGCCACCAGCACAGGGGGCGCGTTAGGCTACGAGCAGTACTTC
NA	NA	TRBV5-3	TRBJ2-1	CARSLVPRSYNEQFF	TGTGCCAGAAGCTTAGTTCCTAGGAGTTACAATGAGCAGTTCTTC
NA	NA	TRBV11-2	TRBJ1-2	CASSLQGHYGYTF	TGTGCCAGCAGCTTACAGGGGCACTATGGCTACACCTTC
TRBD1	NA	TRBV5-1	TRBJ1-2	CASSVQGADNYGYTF	TGCGCCAGCAGCGTCCAGGGGGCGGATAACTATGGCTACACCTTC
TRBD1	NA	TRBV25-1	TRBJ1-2	CASSPGQGGRYGYTF	TGTGCCAGCAGTCCTGGACAGGGGGGACGTTATGGCTACACCTTC
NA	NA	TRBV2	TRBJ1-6	CASSEQALAGPSPLHF	TGTGCCAGCAGTGAACAGGCACTCGCGGGCCCTTCACCCCTCCACTTT
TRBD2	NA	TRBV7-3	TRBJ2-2	CASSFDGGTSGNTGELFF	TGTGCCAGCAGCTTCGACGGGGGGACTAGTGGGAACACCGGGGAGCTGTTTTTT
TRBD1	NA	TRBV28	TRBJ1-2	CASRQDRQGGRYGYTF	TGTGCCAGCAGACAGGACCGACAGGGTGGACGGTATGGCTACACCTTC
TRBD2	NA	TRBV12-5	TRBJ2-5	CASGASGQETQYF	TGTGCTTCCGGGGCTAGCGGCCAAGAGACCCAGTACTTC
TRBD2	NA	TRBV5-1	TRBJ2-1	CASRRGSSGSSYNEQFF	TGCGCCTCCCGGCGTGGTTCGAGCGGGAGCTCCTACAATGAGCAGTTCTTC
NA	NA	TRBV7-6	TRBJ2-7	CASSLTSQGIEQYF	TGTGCCAGCAGCTTAACAAGCCAGGGAATAGAGCAGTACTTC
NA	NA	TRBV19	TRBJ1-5	CASSAGAQPQHF	TGTGCCAGTAGTGCAGGGGCCCAGCCCCAGCATTTT
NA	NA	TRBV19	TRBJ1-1	CASSIPLGAGNTEAFF	TGTGCCAGTAGTATCCCTTTGGGGGCAGGGAACACTGAAGCTTTCTTT
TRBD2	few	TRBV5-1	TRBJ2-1	CASSLEWTSGLDEQFF	TGCGCCAGCAGCTTGGAATGGACTAGCGGGCTGGATGAGCAGTTCTTC
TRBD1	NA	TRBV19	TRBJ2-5	CASSIGTGQETQYF	TGTGCCAGTAGTATAGGGACAGGGCAAGAGACCCAGTACTTC
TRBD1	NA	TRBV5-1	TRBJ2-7	CASSLSSGQGAPRQYF	TGCGCCAGCAGCTTATCATCGGGACAGGGGGCTCCTCGGCAGTACTTC
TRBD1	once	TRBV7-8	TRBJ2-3	CASSLLTGAITDTQYF	TGTGCCAGCAGCTTACTGACAGGGGCTATCACAGATACGCAGTATTTT
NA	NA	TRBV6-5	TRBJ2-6	CASSWKGVGANVLTF	TGTGCCAGCAGTTGGAAGGGGGTCGGGGCCAACGTCCTGACTTTC
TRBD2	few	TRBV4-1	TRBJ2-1	CASSHPGLAGYNEQFF	TGCGCCAGCAGCCACCCAGGACTAGCGGGGTACAATGAGCAGTTCTTC
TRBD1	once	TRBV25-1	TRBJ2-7	CASSGIDRGFSYEQYF	TGTGCCAGCAGTGGGATAGACAGGGGCTTCTCCTACGAGCAGTACTTC
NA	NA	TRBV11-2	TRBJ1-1	CASSFGAQTEAFF	TGTGCCAGCAGCTTTGGGGCCCAGACTGAAGCTTTCTTT
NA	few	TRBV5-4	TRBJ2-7	CASSFAGTASYEQYF	TGTGCCAGCAGCTTTGCGGGGACAGCATCCTACGAGCAGTACTTC
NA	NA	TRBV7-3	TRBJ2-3	CASSLQSTDTQYF	TGTGCCAGCAGCTTACAGAGCACAGATACGCAGTATTTT
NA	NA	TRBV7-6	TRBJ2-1	CASSPTADYHNEQFF	TGTGCCAGCAGCCCGACCGCGGACTACCACAATGAGCAGTTCTTC
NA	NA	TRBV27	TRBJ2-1	CASSWRDYNEQFF	TGTGCCAGCAGTTGGAGGGACTACAATGAGCAGTTCTTC
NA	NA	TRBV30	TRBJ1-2	CAFQTGRKNYGYTF	TGTGCTTTCCAAACAGGGCGAAAGAACTATGGCTACACCTTC
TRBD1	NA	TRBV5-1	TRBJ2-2	CASSQGQGAGELFF	TGCGCCAGCAGTCAGGGACAGGGAGCCGGGGAGCTGTTTTTT
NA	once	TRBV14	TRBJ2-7	CASSQLFYEQYF	TGTGCCAGCAGCCAACTTTTCTACGAGCAGTACTTC
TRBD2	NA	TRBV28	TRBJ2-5	CASSLSGRGETQYF	TGTGCCAGCAGTCTTAGCGGGAGGGGAGAGACCCAGTACTTC
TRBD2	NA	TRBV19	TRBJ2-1	CASLLQWLAGSHNEQFF	TGTGCCAGTCTCCTTCAGTGGCTAGCGGGGAGCCACAATGAGCAGTTCTTC
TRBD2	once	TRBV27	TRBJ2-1	CASSDSGGINEQFF	TGTGCCAGCAGTGATAGCGGGGGGATTAATGAGCAGTTCTTC
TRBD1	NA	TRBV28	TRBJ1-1	CASSPRQGANTEAFF	TGTGCCAGCAGTCCTCGACAGGGGGCGAACACTGAAGCTTTCTTT
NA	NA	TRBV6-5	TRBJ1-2	CASSYLRVEGVYGYTF	TGTGCCAGCAGTTATTTACGTGTTGAGGGAGTCTATGGCTACACCTTC
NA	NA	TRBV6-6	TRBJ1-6	CASSTQGENSPLHF	TGTGCCAGCAGTACACAGGGCGAGAATTCACCCCTCCACTTT
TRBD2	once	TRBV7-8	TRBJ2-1	CASSYPGTSGWSSYNEQFF	TGTGCCAGCAGCTACCCCGGGACTAGCGGGTGGAGCTCCTACAATGAGCAGTTCTTC
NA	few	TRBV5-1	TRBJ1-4	CASGAGGGHEKLFF	TGCGCCAGCGGGGCGGGAGGAGGACATGAAAAACTGTTTTTT
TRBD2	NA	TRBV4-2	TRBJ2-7	CASSPGLAGPYEQYF	TGTGCCAGCAGCCCGGGACTAGCGGGGCCCTACGAGCAGTACTTC
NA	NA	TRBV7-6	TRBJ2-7	CASSLEIAADYEQYF	TGTGCCAGCAGCTTGGAGATAGCCGCGGACTACGAGCAGTACTTC
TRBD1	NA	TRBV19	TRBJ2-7	CASSQRQGGRDEQYF	TGTGCCAGTAGTCAACGACAGGGGGGGAGGGACGAGCAGTACTTC
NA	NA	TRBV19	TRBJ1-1	CASSIVNTNTEAFF	TGTGCCAGTAGTATAGTTAACACGAACACTGAAGCTTTCTTT
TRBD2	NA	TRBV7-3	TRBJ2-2	CASSLQFGGLANTGELFF	TGTGCCAGCAGCTTACAGTTTGGGGGACTAGCGAACACCGGGGAGCTGTTTTTT
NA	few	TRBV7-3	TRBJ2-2	CASSSGTLNTGELFF	TGTGCCAGCAGCTCCGGGACACTCAACACCGGGGAGCTGTTTTTT
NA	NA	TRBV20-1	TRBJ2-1	CSADPSHEQFF	TGCAGTGCTGACCCTAGCCATGAGCAGTTCTTC